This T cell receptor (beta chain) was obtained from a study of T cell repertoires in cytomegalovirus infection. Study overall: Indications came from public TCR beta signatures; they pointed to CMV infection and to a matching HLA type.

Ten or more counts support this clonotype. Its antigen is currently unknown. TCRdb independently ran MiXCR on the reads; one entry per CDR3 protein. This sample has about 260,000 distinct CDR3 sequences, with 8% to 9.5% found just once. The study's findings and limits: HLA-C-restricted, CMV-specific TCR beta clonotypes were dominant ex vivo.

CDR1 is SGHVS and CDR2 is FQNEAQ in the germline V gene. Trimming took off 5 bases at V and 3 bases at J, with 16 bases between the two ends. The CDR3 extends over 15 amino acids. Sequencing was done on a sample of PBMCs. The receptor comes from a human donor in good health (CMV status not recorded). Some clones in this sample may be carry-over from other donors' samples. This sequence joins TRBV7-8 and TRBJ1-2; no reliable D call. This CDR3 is CASSTSPQADYGYTF. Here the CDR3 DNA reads TGTGCCAGCAGCACAAGCCCCCAGGCGGACTATGGCTACACCTTC.